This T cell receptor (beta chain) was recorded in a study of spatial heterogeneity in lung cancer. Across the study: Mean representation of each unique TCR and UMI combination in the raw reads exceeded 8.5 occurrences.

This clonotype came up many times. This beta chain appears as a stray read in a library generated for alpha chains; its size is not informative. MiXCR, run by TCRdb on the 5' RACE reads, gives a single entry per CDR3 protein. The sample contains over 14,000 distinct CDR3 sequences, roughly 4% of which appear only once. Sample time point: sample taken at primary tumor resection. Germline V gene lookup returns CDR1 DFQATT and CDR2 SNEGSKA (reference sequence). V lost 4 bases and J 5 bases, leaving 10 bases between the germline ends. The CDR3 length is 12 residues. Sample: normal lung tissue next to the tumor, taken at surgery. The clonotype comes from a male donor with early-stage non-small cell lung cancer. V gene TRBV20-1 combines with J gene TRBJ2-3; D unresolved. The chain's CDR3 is CSAISLGDTQYF. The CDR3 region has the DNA TGCAGTGCTATAAGTCTGGGAGATACGCAGTATTTT.